The clone carrying this T cell receptor (beta chain) was seen a handful of times. CDR3 size: 14 residues. CDR1 is LGHNT, CDR2 FRNRAP, per germline. Trimming left V 1 base short and J 4 bases short, with 8 bases between. The sample belongs to a study of blood T cell repertoires in COVID-19. Some clones are missing from TCRdb's copy, which holds only in-frame ones; the method was immunoSEQ multiplex PCR. In the table there are around 160,000 clones, 75% to 90% of which are singletons. The receptor's source is a woman in her fifties or sixties who had recovered from COVID-19. The sequencing input was PBMCs or T cells enriched from blood (not recorded which). This chain joins TRBV12-5 and TRBJ1-3; D is perhaps TRBD1 (5 bases). The CDR3 DNA follows: TGTGCTAGTGGTTTGGACACAGGCGGAAACACCATATATTTT. Translation gives CASGLDTGGNTIYF.